This TCR beta chain came from a study of cytomegalovirus exposure and HLA in healthy donors. Study overall: From donors who were HLA-typed, an early data release held approximately 80 million unique TCRs.

As regards this clone: Its antigen is as yet unknown.

60 Vbeta and 13 Jbeta primers were used in PCR. The assay was immunoSEQ multiplex PCR, and TCRdb's table has in-frame clones only and misses some. The sample has more than 100,000 clones, around 77% seen once. Study observations and caveats: A later analysis showed TCR association rates differing by HLA locus, peaking at DRB1 and lowest at HLA-C. Across all donors, roughly uniform sequencing depth was an assumption of the presence/absence analyses. A previous analysis found most TCR beta V segments productive roughly 87% or roughly 30% of the time.

The TCR was taken from a man between 45 and 60 years old in good health and CMV-seropositive. The sample was PBMCs.

For the CDR3, the DNA is TGTGCCAGCAGGGAAGTCGGACAGGGGGCGCAGTATTTT. Its translation is CASREVGQGAQYF. This chain joins TRBV6-6 and TRBJ2-3, with 10 bases lining up with TRBD1. CDR3 length: 13 residues. From germline, CDR1 is MNHNY and CDR2 SVGAGI (reference sequence). The trim removed 6 bases at V and 10 bases at J, leaving 7 bases unmatched.